This T cell receptor beta chain was captured in a study of Ad26.COV2.S vaccination and SARS-CoV-2 variants. Study-level points and caveats: In vaccinated individuals, spike-specific CD8+ and CD4+ T cell responses reportedly displayed substantial breadth.

Data came from immunoSEQ multiplex PCR; TCRdb stores just in-frame clones and leaves some out. Among about 480,000 clones, approximately 90% were seen once, and the ten largest hold around 13%. This CDR3 contains 12 residues. Per the germline V gene, CDR1 is MNHEY and CDR2 is SVGEGT. V lost 3 bases, J lost 6 bases, and 8 bases lay in between. Treatment indicated: approximately 18 received Ad26.COV2.S at low or high dose, single or two shots; about 5 received placebo; per-sample allocation not given. Samples were taken on day 63 after the first vaccine or placebo injection. Ad26 vector vaccine expressed Wuhan-strain SARS-CoV-2 spike. This clone was recorded a few times. Its specificity is unknown.

The source material was peripheral blood, sampled in a trial of Ad26.COV2.S vaccine versus placebo. This chain connects TRBV6-2 or TRBV6-3 to TRBJ1-1; no definite D call. This clonotype was obtained from a person between 18 and 60 years old who received the Ad26.COV2.S COVID-19 vaccine or a placebo. CDR3 amino acids: CASSYLQAEAFF. Written as DNA, the CDR3 is TGTGCCAGCAGTTATTTGCAGGCTGAAGCTTTCTTT.